This T cell receptor beta chain was identified during a study of identical twins (dated by TCRdb to between 2015 and 2016). Describing the broader study: To test whether fetal clonotypes persist, the study used deep sequencing on TCR alpha and beta repertoires from monozygotic twins, unrelated adults of various ages, and cord blood. To rule out contamination, replicate twin experiments were performed at different times with different library preparation protocols.

The library was produced with 5' RACE. The instrument given in TCRdb is Illumina HiSeq 2000. A universal primer binding site was added through template switching, and the final cDNA carried a unique molecular identifier so that TCR cDNA molecules could be counted accurately. Specific primers in the conserved constant-segment region were used to synthesize first-strand cDNA for the TCR alpha and beta chains. To control for contamination, each cDNA library was double barcoded with a SMART-Mk sample barcode plus Illumina barcodes. Two successive PCR steps introduced TruSeq adapter sequences along with Illumina sample barcodes. The Illumina HiSeq platform was used with custom primers to sequence TCR alpha and beta cDNA libraries. The original pipeline was this. MiGEC processed the raw reads to extract unique molecular identifiers, while MiXCR was used to determine the CDR3 positions. Recombination models were inferred per individual with the repgenHMM and IGoR tools using an EM algorithm. Shared clonotypes were analyzed with the tcR package in R, and sharing was normalized by the product of cloneset sizes. Out-of-frame nonproductive sequences were analyzed to study raw recombination free of thymic and clonal selection effects. TCRdb trimmed the raw reads at Q25, called clones with MiXCR and kept productive beta chains. Records with the same CDR3 protein are collapsed into one entry carrying the most frequent genes and DNA. TCRdb, not the original authors, processed these V and J calls. This sample holds 700,000 to 950,000 distinct CDR3 sequences; 9% to 15% were observed only once. The biggest ten clones account for about 1.6% of the sample.

The study at large found these results: Fewer insertions were carried by abundant cord blood beta clonotypes; a weaker similar trend was observed in young adult naive repertoires, while no such trend was observed in memory repertoires. Recombination models systematically underestimated out-of-frame TCR alpha sharing in monozygotic twins but agreed with sharing between unrelated individuals. Because the same donors could not be followed over many years, conclusions were based on cross-sectional statistical analysis. Invariant T cells such as MAIT and iNKT could partly confound zero-insertion analyses, although diverse VJ usage argued against such confounding for most clonotypes. Compared with coincidental sharing between unrelated individuals, an excess of low generation-probability sequences was observed among out-of-frame TCR alpha sequences shared between twins. In beta out-of-frame sequences, excess twin sharing was weaker, because having fewer shared sequences lowered the signal-to-noise ratio.

All donors were healthy Caucasians. Three pairs of female monozygotic twins, all aged roughly 18 to 29 years, made up the twin cohort. Peripheral blood mononuclear cells were used as the source from which RNA for TCR libraries was isolated. In its sample, this clonotype was seen a few times. It lacks a known antigen. Per-nucleotide qualities are absent, and no much larger clonotype sits a single base away. Taken from the germline V gene, the CDR1 and CDR2 loops are SNHLY and FYNNEI. CDR3 length: 16 amino acids, cysteine to phenylalanine. Only the CDR3 part of the read is kept: 48 bases, read in frame from the first base. Trimming leaves V shorter by 4 bases and J shorter by 1 base, with the junction holding 9 bases beyond the gene matches. The same sample was also used in a study of yellow fever vaccine responses in identical twins. From the second report: According to the authors, the vaccine-induced T cell response in identical twins seemed to be partly convergent and partly specific to each individual. In identical twins, the study followed T cell clones that responded to the vaccine with precision.

The sequenced material came from PBMCs. The receptor was isolated from a young woman in good health. The chain employs TRBV2 and TRBJ1-1; 7 middle bases align to TRBD1. CDR3 reads: CASSARIQGRNTEAFF. The bases read TGTGCCAGCAGTGCACGAATACAGGGGAGGAACACTGAAGCTTTCTTT.